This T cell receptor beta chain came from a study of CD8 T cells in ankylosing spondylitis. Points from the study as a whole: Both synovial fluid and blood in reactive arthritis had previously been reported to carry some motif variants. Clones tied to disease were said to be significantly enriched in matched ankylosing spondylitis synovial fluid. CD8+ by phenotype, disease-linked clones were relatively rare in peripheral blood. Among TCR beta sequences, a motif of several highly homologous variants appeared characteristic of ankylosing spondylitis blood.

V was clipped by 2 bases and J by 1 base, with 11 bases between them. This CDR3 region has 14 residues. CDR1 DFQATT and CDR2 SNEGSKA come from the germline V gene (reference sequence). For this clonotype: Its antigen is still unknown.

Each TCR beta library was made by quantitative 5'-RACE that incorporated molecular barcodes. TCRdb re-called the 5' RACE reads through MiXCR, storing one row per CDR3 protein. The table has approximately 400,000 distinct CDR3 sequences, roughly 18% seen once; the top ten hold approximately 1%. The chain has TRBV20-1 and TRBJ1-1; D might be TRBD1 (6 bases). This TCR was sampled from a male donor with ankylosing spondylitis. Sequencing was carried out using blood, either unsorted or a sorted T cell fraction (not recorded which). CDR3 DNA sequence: TGCAGTGCTAGATGGGGGGCCGGGAACACTGAAGCTTTCTTT. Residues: CSARWGAGNTEAFF.